This T cell receptor beta chain was found in a study of high-grade serous ovarian cancer treatment subgroups. On the study more broadly: Each sample yielded on average around 7,300 unique TCR beta rearrangements from around 14,000 reads. Findings of the study overall: Only CDR3 was analyzed; CDR1 and CDR2 were not.

TCRdb keeps only in-frame clones here, not all; method: immunoSEQ multiplex PCR. The data show roughly 12,000 clones, with 80% to 85% seen just once and under 7.5% held by the top ten. For this clone: The target antigen is unknown.

Trimming took 0 bases from V and 8 from J, leaving 14 bases between them. This CDR3 is built from 15 residues. CDR1 and CDR2 (germline): SGDLS, YYNGEE. Tumor samples were taken before definitive surgery or chemotherapy. The sequence derives from a human donor with high-grade serous ovarian cancer. Sequencing was done on a sample of tumor tissue. This chain links TRBV9 with TRBJ1-4; TRBD1 might be the D (5 bases). The CDR3 spells CASSVGGGSREKLFF. CDR3 sequence (DNA): TGTGCCAGCAGCGTAGGGGGCGGGTCTCGGGAAAAACTGTTTTTT.